The rows below give T cell receptor beta chains drawn from one sample of a study of shared clonotypes between healthy human individuals. The method was immunoSEQ multiplex PCR; TCRdb's version includes in-frame clones alone and lacks a portion of them. Found here are millions of clones, more than 85% of them singletons; the top ten hold roughly 1.8%. What was sequenced was naive CD8+ T cells from PBMCs. The receptors derive from a man aged 18 to 30 in good health. Some clones in this sample may be carry-over from other donors' samples. The CDR3 runs from the conserved cysteine through the conserved F or W. The order of the fields is V gene, clone size, J gene, D gene, CDR3 length, CDR3 DNA, CDR3 protein. A D gene is named only where the DNA matches it firmly. Rows may omit the clone size; those that give it use once, few, many or a size class.

>TRBV10-2|-|TRBJ2-3|-|14
TGCGCCAGCAGTGGCAAGCGGCGCACAGATACGCAGTATTTT
CASSGKRRTDTQYF
>TRBV7-9|-|TRBJ2-7|TRBD1|14
TGTGCCAGCAGCTTAGGGGACAGCTCCTACGAGCAGTACTTC
CASSLGDSSYEQYF
>TRBV9|-|TRBJ2-3|-|15
TGTGCCAGCAGCGTAAACTGGAGAAACACAGATACGCAGTATTTT
CASSVNWRNTDTQYF
>TRBV6-5|-|TRBJ2-7|-|16
TGTGCCAGCAGTTACCTCGTAGGGACTTCCCCCTACGAGCAGTACTTC
CASSYLVGTSPYEQYF
>TRBV27|-|TRBJ1-1|-|13
TGTGCCAGCAGCCAATCCACGAACACTGAAGCTTTCTTT
CASSQSTNTEAFF
>TRBV7-9|-|TRBJ2-7|-|13
TGTGCCAGCAGCATCCCGGGCCGATTGGAGCAGTACTTC
CASSIPGRLEQYF
>TRBV9|-|TRBJ2-5|-|15
TGTGCCAGCAGCGTAGCCGGGACTGGGGGACAGACCCAGTACTTC
CASSVAGTGGQTQYF
>TRBV7-9|-|TRBJ1-3|-|18
TGTGCCAGCAGCCATCCTCAATGGGAAACGGACTCTGGAAACACCATATATTTT
CASSHPQWETDSGNTIYF
>TRBV15|-|TRBJ1-4|-|16
TGTGCCACCCGGGGAGTGTGGAGTACAACTAATGAAAAACTGTTTTTT
CATRGVWSTTNEKLFF
>TRBV10-3|-|TRBJ1-1|TRBD1|13
TGTGCCACGGCTGGGACAGGGAACACTGAAGCTTTCTTT
CATAGTGNTEAFF
>TRBV27|-|TRBJ2-7|TRBD1|15
TGTGCCAGCAGCATAACAGGGGGCGCGGGGTACGAGCAGTACTTC
CASSITGGAGYEQYF
>TRBV9|once|TRBJ1-2|-|15
TGTGCCAGCAGCCCCTCTCAAAGTAAGGGGTACGGCTACACCTTC
CASSPSQSKGYGYTF
>TRBV29-1|-|TRBJ2-5|TRBD2|16
TGCAGCGTTGACGGACTAGCGGGGCCTACGGGAGAGACCCAGTACTTC
CSVDGLAGPTGETQYF
>TRBV28|-|TRBJ2-1|TRBD2|15
TGTGCCAGCAGTCTAGCCCTAGCGGTATACAATGAGCAGTTCTTC
CASSLALAVYNEQFF
>TRBV27|-|TRBJ2-1|-|15
TGTGCCAGCAGTATCCTGCCCACCGAATACAATGAGCAGTTCTTC
CASSILPTEYNEQFF
>TRBV6-1|-|TRBJ2-2|-|12
TGTGCCAGCAGTGAAGGGCCCGGGGAGCTGTTTTTT
CASSEGPGELFF
>TRBV7-9|-|TRBJ2-7|TRBD2|16
TGTGCCAGCAGCTCGACTAGCGGGAGGCTGAGCTACGAGCAGTACTTC
CASSSTSGRLSYEQYF
>TRBV2|-|TRBJ2-3|TRBD2|15
TGTGCCAGCTTTGATCCTAGCGGGAGTGCAGATACGCAGTATTTT
CASFDPSGSADTQYF
>TRBV6-6|-|TRBJ2-7|-|11
TGTGCCGGTGGGTCCAGGATCGAGCAGTACTTC
CAGGSRIEQYF
>TRBV5-6|-|TRBJ2-2|TRBD1|15
TGTGCCAGCAGCCCGGGGACAGGAAACCCCGGGGAGCTGTTTTTT
CASSPGTGNPGELFF
>TRBV28|once|TRBJ2-7|TRBD1|14
TGTGCCAGCAGTTTAGCGGACAGGGGCCTACAGCAGTACTTC
CASSLADRGLQQYF
>TRBV27|once|TRBJ1-1|-|11
TGTGCCACCACAGCGGGGACTGAAGCTTTCTTT
CATTAGTEAFF
>TRBV5-1|-|TRBJ2-3|-|17
TGCGCCAGCGCTGCATGGTACTCCGAGGGGAGTGTCGATACGCAGTATTTT
CASAAWYSEGSVDTQYF
>TRBV2|-|TRBJ1-3|-|16
TGTGCCAGCAGTGAAATGGGGGTAGGGGCTGGAAACACCATATATTTT
CASSEMGVGAGNTIYF
>TRBV27|-|TRBJ2-7|-|13
TGTGCCAGCAGTTTATTCAGGTCCTACGAGCAGTACTTC
CASSLFRSYEQYF
>TRBV4-1|-|TRBJ1-2|-|14
TGCGCCAGCAGCCAAGAAGCCTCAGGGTATGGCTACACCTTC
CASSQEASGYGYTF
>TRBV29-1|once|TRBJ1-1|-|12
TGCAGCGTTGAAGATGGGGGGGGCTCGGCTTTCTTT
CSVEDGGGSAFF
>TRBV27|once|TRBJ2-3|-|15
TGTGCCAGCAGTTTTCTGGGGGCCTACGCAGATACGCAGTATTTT
CASSFLGAYADTQYF
>TRBV12-5|once|TRBJ2-1|-|13
TGTGCTAGTGGTAGCGGACAGTACAATGAGCAGTTCTTC
CASGSGQYNEQFF
>TRBV30|-|TRBJ2-7|-|12
TGTGCCTGGAGTGTACTCAGCTACGAGCAGTACTTC
CAWSVLSYEQYF
>TRBV9|-|TRBJ1-2|-|12
TGTGCCAGCAGCCAGTCAGTCTATGGCTACACCTTC
CASSQSVYGYTF
>TRBV29-1|-|TRBJ2-7|-|15
TGCAGCGTTGTTGGAACAGGGTCCCGATGGGACGAGCAGTACTTC
CSVVGTGSRWDEQYF
>TRBV28|-|TRBJ2-1|TRBD2|15
TGTGCCAGCAGGCTTCTAGCGGACCGGTACAATGAGCAGTTCTTC
CASRLLADRYNEQFF
>TRBV27|-|TRBJ2-5|TRBD1|15
TGTGCCAGCAGTCCCGGGACAGGGGGGCATTGGGCCCAGTACTTC
CASSPGTGGHWAQYF
>TRBV6-6|-|TRBJ2-1|-|15
TGTGCCAGCAGTCAACGGGCAGTCCCCTACAATGAGCAGTTCTTC
CASSQRAVPYNEQFF
>TRBV19|-|TRBJ2-1|TRBD2|16
TGTGCCAGTAGTATTAGGACTAGCGGGCCTATTAATGAGCAGTTCTTC
CASSIRTSGPINEQFF
>TRBV5-1|once|TRBJ2-1|-|15
TGCGCCAGCAGCTTGGCACCAGGGCTGGTCAATGAGCAGTTCTTC
CASSLAPGLVNEQFF
>TRBV27|-|TRBJ2-5|-|11
TGTGCCAGCAGTGGCGGGGAGACCCAGTACTTC
CASSGGETQYF
>TRBV11-2|-|TRBJ2-1|-|14
TGTGCCAGCAGCTTAGCCGGGAACCCTAATGAGCAGTTCTTC
CASSLAGNPNEQFF
>TRBV4-1|-|TRBJ2-7|TRBD1|20
TGCGCCAGCAGCCGAACCCCCGGGACAGGGGGATCATTAAGCTCCTACGAGCAGTACTTC
CASSRTPGTGGSLSSYEQYF
>TRBV6-5|-|TRBJ1-1|-|13
TGTGCCAGCAGTTACTCGGAGGGGTTTGAAGCTTTCTTT
CASSYSEGFEAFF
>TRBV27|-|TRBJ1-1|-|13
TGTGCCAGCAGAGATTACAGTCGCACTGAAGCTTTCTTT
CASRDYSRTEAFF
>TRBV7-9|-|TRBJ1-4|-|12
TGTGCCAGCAGCCCTAATAGGGAAAAACTGTTTTTT
CASSPNREKLFF
>TRBV6-5|-|TRBJ2-4|-|14
TGTGCCAGCAGTTCGACTATAGGGGGGGGCATTCAGTACTTC
CASSSTIGGGIQYF
>TRBV5-6|-|TRBJ2-1|TRBD2|16
TGTGCCAGCAGCTTGGCACTAGCGGCCTCCTACAATGAGCAGTTCTTC
CASSLALAASYNEQFF
>TRBV9|-|TRBJ2-1|TRBD1|15
TGTGCCAGCAGCGTAGTAGGGACAGGGGACAATGAGCAGTTCTTC
CASSVVGTGDNEQFF
>TRBV7-9|-|TRBJ1-1|-|15
TGTGCCAGCATCAAGGCGGGGGCGAAAAACACTGAAGCTTTCTTT
CASIKAGAKNTEAFF
>TRBV6-5|-|TRBJ2-1|-|15
TGTGCCAGCAGTTTCCGACCAGGGGCCTACAATGAGCAGTTCTTC
CASSFRPGAYNEQFF
>TRBV4-3|once|TRBJ2-2|TRBD1|17
TGCGCCAGCAGCCAAGAGGCGGCAGGGGGACGCACCGGGGAGCTGTTTTTT
CASSQEAAGGRTGELFF
>TRBV29-1|-|TRBJ1-3|-|12
TGCAGCGGACGCGGGGGGGGAAACACCATATATTTT
CSGRGGGNTIYF
>TRBV15|-|TRBJ1-3|-|18
TGTGCCACCAGCAGATCTCGGCAGGGGCCCGTCTCTGGAAACACCATATATTTT
CATSRSRQGPVSGNTIYF
>TRBV11-3|-|TRBJ2-4|-|13
TGTGCCAGCAGCCTGGGAGCCAAAAACATTCAGTACTTC
CASSLGAKNIQYF
>TRBV7-9|few|TRBJ1-1|TRBD1|15
TGTGCCAGCAGCTTAGCGGTTGGACAGGACGCTGAAGCTTTCTTT
CASSLAVGQDAEAFF
>TRBV27|-|TRBJ2-3|TRBD2|15
TGTGCCAGCAGCTATGGGACTAGCGGGATAGATACGCAGTATTTT
CASSYGTSGIDTQYF
>TRBV7-9|-|TRBJ2-2|TRBD1|16
TGTGCCAGCAGCTCCTCAGGGGGCGCTAAGTCCGGGGAGCTGTTTTTT
CASSSSGGAKSGELFF
>TRBV28|-|TRBJ2-2|TRBD1|14
TGTGCCAGCAGTTTGACAGGGGGAGCCGGGGAGCTGTTTTTT
CASSLTGGAGELFF